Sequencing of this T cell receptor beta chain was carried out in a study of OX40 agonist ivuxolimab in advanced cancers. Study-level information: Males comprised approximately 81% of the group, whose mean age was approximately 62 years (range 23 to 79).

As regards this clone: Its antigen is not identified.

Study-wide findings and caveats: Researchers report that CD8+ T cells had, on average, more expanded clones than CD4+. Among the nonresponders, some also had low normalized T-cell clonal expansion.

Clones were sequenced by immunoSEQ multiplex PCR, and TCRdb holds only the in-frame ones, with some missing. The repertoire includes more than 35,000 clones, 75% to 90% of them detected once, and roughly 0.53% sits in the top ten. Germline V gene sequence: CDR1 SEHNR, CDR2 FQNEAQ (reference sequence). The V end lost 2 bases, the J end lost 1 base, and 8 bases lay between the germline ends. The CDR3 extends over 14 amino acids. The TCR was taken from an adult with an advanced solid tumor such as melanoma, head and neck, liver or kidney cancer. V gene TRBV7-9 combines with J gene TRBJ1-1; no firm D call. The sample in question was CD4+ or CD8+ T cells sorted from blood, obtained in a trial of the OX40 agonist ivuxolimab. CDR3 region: CASSLSGANTEAFF. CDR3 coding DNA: TGTGCCAGCAGCTTATCGGGCGCGAACACTGAAGCTTTCTTT.